The 29 T cell receptor beta chains given below trace back to one sample, sequenced in a study of early T cells in non-severe SARS-CoV-2 infection. TCRdb passed the 5' RACE reads through MiXCR, listing each CDR3 protein once. The repertoire has about 61,000 distinct CDR3 sequences, roughly a tenth of them found once; the top ten carry under 2%. Sequenced material: whole blood. The source is an adult who was a healthcare worker with PCR-confirmed SARS-CoV-2 infection or an uninfected control (not recorded which).

As for this clonotype: This may stem from a read error, because a much larger clone lies one nucleotide away. The chain uses TRBV7-6 and TRBJ2-1; D might be TRBD1 or TRBD2, each matching 6 bases. Germline assignment: CDR1 SGHVS and CDR2 FNYEAQ. The CDR3 length is 15 residues. CDR3: CASSLGGATYNQQFF. As DNA, the CDR3 is TGTGCCAGCAGCTTAGGGGGGGCCACCTACAATCAGCAGTTCTTC.

This sequence joins TRBV20-1 and TRBJ2-7; 12 positions agree with TRBD2. The CDR3 is 14 amino acids. From germline, CDR1 is DFQATT and CDR2 SNEGSKA (reference sequence). Trimming took 6 bases from V and 1 from J; bases not matched to a gene: 4. CDR3 residues: CSARLAGASYEQYF. The DNA of the CDR3 is TGCAGTGCGCGACTAGCGGGGGCGTCCTACGAGCAGTACTTC.

This clonotype was detected many times. The chain couples TRBV6-1 to TRBJ1-5; D is ambiguous. Trimming removed 7 bases from V and 11 bases from J, with 9 bases in between. Germline lookup yields CDR1 MNHNS and CDR2 SASEGT. The CDR3 contains 10 residues. CDR3 residues: CASNEGAQHF. The CDR3 nucleotides read TGTGCCAGCAACGAGGGAGCCCAGCATTTT.

This clonotype was counted ten times or more. This sequence joins TRBV6-2 or TRBV6-3 and TRBJ1-5; D is ambiguous. The CDR3 runs to 13 residues. Deletions cut 4 bases from V and 7 bases from J, with 11 bases between. The germline V gene has CDR1 MNHEY and CDR2 SVGEGT. DNA of the CDR3: TGTGCCAGCAGTTTGAGAGTGTCGCAGCCCCAGCATTTT. Translating it yields CASSLRVSQPQHF.

At least ten counts were recorded for this clonotype. The chain has TRBV15 and TRBJ2-1, with D perhaps matching TRBD1 or TRBD2 (5 bases each). Per the germline V gene, CDR1 is LNHNV and CDR2 is YYDKDF (reference sequence). The CDR3 runs to 15 residues. V shed 5 bases and J shed 2 bases, with 13 bases lying between them. CDR3 protein: CATSRDGATYNEQFF. CDR3 DNA: TGTGCCACCAGCCGGGACGGGGCCACCTACAATGAGCAGTTCTTC.

This clonotype was counted ten times or more. The chain employs TRBV3-1 and TRBJ1-1; D gene unclear. The CDR3 totals 15 residues. The germline V and J ends were trimmed by 0 bases and 1 base, with 9 bases remaining between them. In germline, CDR1 is LGHDT, CDR2 YNNKEL (reference sequence). The CDR3 DNA reads TGTGCCAGCAGCCAAGATTTCACCCCGAACACTGAAGCTTTCTTT. Translating it yields CASSQDFTPNTEAFF.

Ten or more counts support this clonotype. Here the CDR3 DNA reads TGTGCCAGCAGTGAAAGCGGGGGGAAAAATTCACCCCTCCACTTT. Its protein is CASSESGGKNSPLHF. This chain links TRBV6-1 with TRBJ1-6; D perhaps matches TRBD1 (5 bases). Trimming removed 2 bases from V and 7 bases from J, with 12 bases in between. The length of the CDR3 is 15 residues. CDR1 and CDR2 from the germline V gene are MNHNS and SASEGT.

This clonotype was counted ten times or more. The chain combines TRBV20-1 with TRBJ1-2, with D possibly being TRBD1 (5 bases). The V and J ends lost 0 bases and 3 bases respectively, with 8 bases between them. The germline V gene encodes CDR1 DFQATT and CDR2 SNEGSKA (reference sequence). This CDR3 contains 13 residues. The CDR3 is CSAREGGDYGYTF. The DNA for the CDR3 is TGCAGTGCTAGAGAAGGAGGGGACTATGGCTACACCTTC.

Only a few counts were recorded for this clonotype. The chain combines TRBV2 with TRBJ1-5; D ambiguous. Between the trimmed V and J ends, which lost 8 bases and 4 bases, there was a span of 12 bases. Per germline, CDR1 SNHLY and CDR2 FYNNEI. This CDR3 contains 13 residues. The CDR3 coding sequence is TGTGCCAGCGTAGCTGGGGAAAATCAGCCCCAGCATTTT. It codes for CASVAGENQPQHF.

This clonotype was counted a few times. The rearrangement links TRBV7-2 to TRBJ2-3; TRBD2 might be the D (5 bases). CDR1 SGHTA and CDR2 FQGNSA come from the germline V gene. The V end was cut by 1 base, the J end by 4 bases, with 24 bases between. This CDR3 contains 19 residues. CDR3 DNA sequence: TGTGCCAGCAGCTTAGTTTCCGGCAAAAGCGGAGGCGACGCAGATACGCAGTATTTT. The encoded protein is CASSLVSGKSGGDADTQYF.

The genes are TRBV6-6 and TRBJ2-7; D is perhaps TRBD1 (6 bases). CDR3 length: 16 amino acids. Germline V gene sequence: CDR1 MNHNY, CDR2 SVGAGI (reference sequence). Trimming removed 5 bases at V and 6 bases at J, with 23 bases between. The chain's CDR3 is CASSQYSRGTRREQYF. The DNA for the CDR3 is TGTGCCAGCAGTCAATACTCTAGGGGGACCCGTCGCGAGCAGTACTTC.

In this sample, this clonotype turned up many times. The rearrangement links TRBV6-2 or TRBV6-3 to TRBJ2-3; D unclear. CDR1 is MNHEY, CDR2 SVGEGT, per germline. Between the trimmed V and J ends, which lost 8 bases and 5 bases, there was a span of 14 bases. The CDR3 extends over 13 amino acids. The CDR3 is CASRGRPRDTQYF. CDR3 in DNA: TGTGCCAGCCGTGGACGGCCCCGAGATACGCAGTATTTT.

This clonotype turned up a few times. This chain connects TRBV7-2 to TRBJ1-1; D is unresolved. There are 14 residues in the CDR3. V was pared by 1 base and J by 1 base, with 7 bases between. Per the germline V gene, CDR1 is SGHTA and CDR2 is FQGNSA. The CDR3 DNA reads as TGTGCCAGCAGCTTAGACCCAGCGAACACTGAAGCTTTCTTT. Protein: CASSLDPANTEAFF.

In the case of this clonotype: A read error may be the cause here, since a much bigger clone is one base away. V usage is TRBV19 and J usage is TRBJ2-1; 10 bases are a match to TRBD2. CDR1 is LNHDA and CDR2 is SQIVND in the germline V gene (reference sequence). The CDR3 is made up of 15 amino acids. After removal of 3 bases from V and 6 bases from J, the junction contained 5 bases not matched to a gene. The CDR3 reads CASSITSGDPNEQFF. Written as DNA, the CDR3 is TGTGCCAGTAGTATCACTAGCGGGGACCCCAATGAGCAGTTCTTC.

This clonotype was counted at least ten times. The rearrangement uses TRBV11-1 and TRBJ2-1; 9 nucleotides agree with TRBD1. J gave up 4 bases and V 3 bases, and 4 bases lay outside the gene matches. The germline V gene has CDR1 SGHAT and CDR2 FQDESV (reference sequence). The CDR3 has 15 residues. The CDR3 loop reads CASSFSGTGYNEQFF. In nucleotides, the CDR3 is TGTGCCAGCAGCTTCTCCGGGACAGGGTACAATGAGCAGTTCTTC.

This clonotype was counted at least ten times. This chain joins TRBV19 and TRBJ1-1; D gene uncertain. The CDR3 runs 13 residues. Germline lookup yields CDR1 LNHDA and CDR2 SQIVND (reference sequence). V was trimmed by 3 bases and J by 6 bases, leaving 11 bases between them. The CDR3 DNA follows: TGTGCCAGTAGTATTGTATCGCCGCCTGAAGCTTTCTTT. Translated, it gives CASSIVSPPEAFF.

This clonotype was observed many times. The chain has TRBV7-9 and TRBJ1-3; no reliable D call. This CDR3 comprises 13 residues. The germline CDR1 and CDR2 sequences are SEHNR and FQNEAQ (reference sequence). V was clipped by 1 base and J by 2 bases, with 3 bases between them. DNA for the CDR3: TGTGCCAGCAGCTTAGTCACTGGAAACACCATATATTTT. Translating it yields CASSLVTGNTIYF.

The table lists this clonotype with many counts. The chain links TRBV29-1 to TRBJ1-1; possible D gene TRBD1, 6 bases. V dropped 6 bases and J dropped 0 bases, with 11 bases sitting between them. This CDR3 spans 13 amino acids. The germline CDR1 and CDR2 sequences are SQVTM and ANQGSEA. In DNA, the CDR3 is TGCAGCGTGAACCCAGGGGTGAACACTGAAGCTTTCTTT. Protein: CSVNPGVNTEAFF.

The rearrangement uses TRBV14 and TRBJ2-5; D uncertain. CDR1 and CDR2 (germline): SGHDN, FVKESK. The CDR3 length is 12 residues. The CDR3 sequence: CASAREAETQYF. In nucleotides, the CDR3 is TGTGCATCAGCTAGGGAAGCAGAGACCCAGTACTTC.

This clonotype appeared many times. The chain couples TRBV30 to TRBJ2-7; a weak D match, TRBD2 (6 bases). Germline CDR1 is GTSNPN and CDR2 is SVGIG (reference sequence). The CDR3 covers 15 residues. Trimming pared 3 bases from V and 2 bases from J, leaving 17 bases between. CDR3 sequence (DNA): TGTGCCTGGAGCCTAGGAGGGGCAGATCCCTACGAGCAGTACTTC. Amino acid sequence: CAWSLGGADPYEQYF.

This clonotype was picked up many times. J is TRBJ1-1 and V is TRBV6-2 or TRBV6-3, with D perhaps TRBD1 (6 bases). The CDR3 is made up of 15 amino acids. V was shortened by 11 bases and J by 1 base, with 20 bases between the two germline ends. In germline, CDR1 is MNHEY, CDR2 SVGEGT. CDR3 in DNA: TGTGCCGCGGGCCCCTTTCGGACAGCGAACACTGAAGCTTTCTTT. Protein product: CAAGPFRTANTEAFF.

This clonotype was detected ten times or more. This rearrangement joins TRBV7-8 to TRBJ2-5, with TRBD2 identical over 7 bases. This CDR3 contains 15 residues. V lost 1 base and J lost 2; bases outside the gene matches: 4. Germline CDR1 and CDR2: SGHVS and FQNEAQ. As DNA, the CDR3 is TGTGCCAGCAGCTTAGAATCTAGCGGTCAAGAGACCCAGTACTTC. It codes for CASSLESSGQETQYF.

This clonotype occurred many times. The J gene is TRBJ1-1, the V gene TRBV29-1; no clear D. Germline CDR1 is SQVTM and CDR2 is ANQGSEA. The CDR3 spans 10 residues. V was cut by 4 bases and J by 8 bases, with 8 bases left in between. This chain's CDR3 is CSVGTLEAFF. The CDR3 region has the DNA TGCAGCGTTGGGACCTTAGAAGCTTTCTTT.

Concerning this clonotype itself: This sequence may be a read error, since a much larger clone differs from it by one base. CDR3 region: CSVERLIGYTF. The CDR3 DNA reads TGCAGCGTCGAGCGTCTAATCGGCTACACCTTC. The chain has TRBV29-1 and TRBJ1-2; D call uncertain. The CDR3 has 11 residues. Trimming left V 6 bases short and J 8 bases short, with 13 bases between. Germline V gene sequence: CDR1 SQVTM, CDR2 ANQGSEA. The whole variable domain, remainder taken from reference TRBV29-1 and TRBJ1-2, is SAVISQKPSRDICQRGTSLTIQCQVDSQVTMMFWYRQQPGQSLTLIATANQGSEATYESGFVIDKFPISRPNLTFSTLTVSNMSPEDSSIYLCSVERLIGYTFGSGTRLTVV.

This clonotype showed up many times. The genes are TRBV28 and TRBJ1-2; TRBD1 might be the D (5 bases). Trimming cost V 3 bases and J 3 bases, with 11 bases left between them. CDR3 size: 14 residues. Germline assignment: CDR1 MDHEN and CDR2 SYDVKM. CDR3 DNA: TGTGCCAGCAGTTTCCCGGGGGGAGACTATGGCTACACCTTC. Its protein product is CASSFPGGDYGYTF.

This clonotype has ten or more counts. The J gene is TRBJ2-5, the V gene TRBV10-2, with 8 bases lining up with TRBD1. CDR1 WSHSY and CDR2 SAAADI come from the germline V gene. V lost 8 bases to trimming and J lost 4 bases; unmatched junction nucleotides: 9. The CDR3 is 14 amino acids. CDR3 sequence (DNA): TGCGCCAGCTCCCGACAGGGGTCTGGAGAGACCCAGTACTTC. It yields the protein CASSRQGSGETQYF.

This clonotype was recorded many times. The V and J genes are TRBV7-2 and TRBJ1-1; D uncertain. The CDR3 is 15 residues long. The V end was cut by 3 bases, the J end by 4 bases, with 15 bases between. Germline V gene lookup returns CDR1 SGHTA and CDR2 FQGNSA. The CDR3, as DNA: TGTGCCAGCAGCTTTTCGTTCTCGTTCGGCACTGAAGCTTTCTTT. Translated: CASSFSFSFGTEAFF.

This clonotype was counted at least ten times. The chain joins TRBV12-3 or TRBV12-4 to TRBJ1-2; D possibly corresponds to TRBD1 (5 bases). CDR3 length equals 13 residues. The germline V and J ends were trimmed by 6 bases and 4 bases, with 12 bases remaining between them. The CDR3 loop reads CASRPGDRYGYTF. The CDR3 bases are TGTGCCAGCAGACCCGGGGACCGCTATGGCTACACCTTC.

The J gene is TRBJ2-5, the V gene TRBV29-1; 11 bases map to TRBD1. CDR1 SQVTM and CDR2 ANQGSEA come from the germline V gene. Trimming cost V 0 bases and J 4 bases; bases outside gene matches: 1. The CDR3 is made up of 14 amino acids. DNA for the CDR3: TGCAGCGTTGAAGATGGGACAGGGGGAGAGACCCAGTACTTC. Translated, it gives CSVEDGTGGETQYF.